These T cell receptor beta chains were read from a single sample in a study of response to subunit inactivated influenza vaccine. TCRdb reprocessed the RT-PCR reads via MiXCR and lists one record per CDR3 protein. The repertoire includes around 320,000 distinct CDR3 sequences, roughly 20% of them detected once, and about 9.3% sits in the top ten. The input for sequencing was PBMCs from blood, taken about 20 months after vaccination. These receptors were collected from a man between 50 and 75 years old who received an inactivated influenza vaccine. CDR3s leave out the opening cysteine and the closing phenylalanine or tryptophan. Only part of the rows carry a size: once, few, many, or a class if the clone is expanded.

v_call	j_call	clone_size	cdr3_aa
TRBV6-1	TRBJ1-1	-	ASRRDSSNTEAF
TRBV29-1	TRBJ2-5	-	SVSIPETQY
TRBV19	TRBJ1-2	-	ASSISWDNYGYT
TRBV3-1	TRBJ2-3	few	ASSPSSGTDLTDTQY
TRBV4-1	TRBJ1-1	few	ASSQDFGWRTEAF
TRBV3-1	TRBJ1-1	few	ASSQDDMRVEAF
TRBV18	TRBJ1-5	-	ASSPGRSQPQH
TRBV5-5	TRBJ2-4	-	ASSFLPGMGDIQY
TRBV12-3/TRBV12-4	TRBJ2-3	few	ASSLAGYFGTDTQY
TRBV6-5	TRBJ1-2	-	ASSYSPTGQSGYT
TRBV7-9	TRBJ1-1	-	ASSLSGIQTEAF
TRBV5-1	TRBJ2-5	-	ASSLEGLQETQY
TRBV20-1	TRBJ2-5	-	SASRGGGGSLETQY
TRBV6-1	TRBJ1-5	few	ASSSPPGGPRGNQPQH
TRBV5-1	TRBJ2-7	few	ASSFRSLDGSGDSYEQY
TRBV6-1	TRBJ1-5	many	ASSEDRKSSLNNQPQH
TRBV12-3/TRBV12-4	TRBJ2-5	-	ASSFGRDGQETQY
TRBV4-1	TRBJ1-1	-	ASSQPGQNTGAF
TRBV7-9	TRBJ2-5	many	ASSLASGFQETQY
TRBV5-1	TRBJ2-2	few	ASSSGLAVQNTGELF
TRBV11-1	TRBJ2-1	-	ASSLELISGRNVYSYNEQF
TRBV4-3	TRBJ1-2	few	ASSQGTGINYGYT
TRBV3-1	TRBJ1-3	few	ASSQVGRGNTIY
TRBV6-5	TRBJ2-2	-	ASSYEAGVGGELF
TRBV3-1	TRBJ2-1	-	ASSQGGASSYNEQF
TRBV7-8	TRBJ2-7	few	ASSPQTSGIYEQY
TRBV20-1	TRBJ1-2	few	SATLDTGFGYT
TRBV18	TRBJ2-5	few	ASSSPLYAETQY
TRBV5-6	TRBJ1-3	-	ASSLAGHTIY
TRBV20-1	TRBJ2-3	-	SAIDRAGDTQY
TRBV6-1	TRBJ1-1	-	ASRRGLVTEAF
TRBV3-1	TRBJ2-7	-	ASSLSLKSYEQY
TRBV12-3/TRBV12-4	TRBJ2-1	few	ASSFGGQLQF
TRBV4-3	TRBJ1-2	few	ASSSSLTTRTPYGYT
TRBV20-1	TRBJ1-6	many	SARVWDRANSPLH
TRBV20-1	TRBJ1-2	-	SARDLSGLSMLAGNGYT
TRBV4-2	TRBJ2-5	-	ASSQTDRGGQETQY
TRBV20-1	TRBJ2-7	-	SAASGRAPNEQY
TRBV3-1	TRBJ1-1	-	ASSQVVNTKAF
TRBV5-1	TRBJ2-7	few	ASSRTGVVAYEQY